Below are 29 T cell receptor beta chains sequenced from a single sample in a study of cytomegalovirus exposure and HLA in healthy donors. Here immunoSEQ multiplex PCR was the method, and the copy in TCRdb shows in-frame clones only, minus some. The table has under 300,000 clones, around 88% seen once. The specimen was PBMCs. Every receptor here comes from a woman aged 30 to 39 in good health and CMV-seropositive.

In this sample, this clone turned up once. The gene calls are TRBV2 and TRBJ2-1, with 11 bases identical to TRBD2. The CDR3 is 14 residues long. Germline CDR1 and CDR2: SNHLY and FYNNEI. V shed 2 bases and J 8 bases; nucleotides not matched to a gene: 2. Here the CDR3 DNA reads TGTGCCAGCAGTGAAACTAGCGGGAGTGATGAGCAGTTCTTC. It codes for CASSETSGSDEQFF.

This clone was counted only a few times. The V call is TRBV7-8, the J call TRBJ1-2; 9 bases line up with TRBD1. The CDR3 sequence is 15 residues long. Losses at the gene ends were 4 bases for V and 0 bases for J; bases not matched to a gene: 3. From germline, CDR1 is SGHVS and CDR2 FQNEAQ. As DNA, the CDR3 is TGTGCCAGCAGCTGGGGGACAGGGTCTAACTATGGCTACACCTTC. This translates into CASSWGTGSNYGYTF.

The chain joins TRBV9 to TRBJ2-2, with D maybe TRBD2 (6 bases). The CDR3 extends over 15 amino acids. Deletions cut 3 bases from V and 6 bases from J, with 15 bases between. The germline V gene has CDR1 SGDLS and CDR2 YYNGEE. CDR3 DNA: TGTGCCAGCAGCGGGCTACGGGAGTACCCCGGGGAGCTGTTTTTT. It translates to CASSGLREYPGELFF.

The chain uses TRBV7-3 and TRBJ2-6; a possible D gene is TRBD1 (5 bases). This CDR3 has 17 amino acids. Trimming removed 7 bases from V and 0 bases from J, with 16 bases in between. CDR1 is SGHTA, CDR2 FQGTGA, per germline. In DNA, the CDR3 is TGTGCCAGCACCCTAGGGGCCAGTCTCTCTGGGGCCAACGTCCTGACTTTC. This gives the protein CASTLGASLSGANVLTF.

This chain uses TRBV19 with TRBJ1-5; D not certain. The germline CDR1 and CDR2 sequences are LNHDA and SQIVND (reference sequence). V shed 7 bases and J shed 2 bases, with 9 bases lying between them. CDR3 length: 13 amino acids. The DNA of the CDR3 is TGTGCCAGTAATGAGGGAGGCAATCAGCCCCAGCATTTT. It translates to CASNEGGNQPQHF.

CDR3 sequence reads: CASSESGGDYEKLFF. CDR3 nucleotide sequence: TGTGCCAGCAGTGAATCGGGAGGAGACTATGAAAAACTGTTTTTT. The chain links TRBV2 to TRBJ1-4; D call uncertain. Trimming took off 2 bases at V and 6 bases at J, with 13 bases between the two ends. Germline CDR1 SNHLY, CDR2 FYNNEI. This CDR3 contains 15 residues.

The J gene is TRBJ2-3, the V gene TRBV18; D remains ambiguous. The germline V gene has CDR1 KGHSH and CDR2 LQKENI. CDR3 length: 12 amino acids. V dropped 3 bases and J dropped 5 bases, with 6 bases sitting between them. The CDR3 coding sequence is TGTGCCAGCTCACCGCCGGGAGATACGCAGTATTTT. It translates to CASSPPGDTQYF.

This clone was observed once. The chain joins TRBV4-1 to TRBJ2-1, with D possibly matching TRBD2 (5 bases). The germline CDR1 and CDR2 sequences are MGHRA and YSYEKL. Trimming left V 3 bases short and J 6 bases short, with 12 bases between. The CDR3 extends over 14 amino acids. CDR3 coding DNA: TGCGCCAGCAGCCACCCCGGGGATGGCAATGAGCAGTTCTTC. Amino acids: CASSHPGDGNEQFF.

The chain links TRBV6-1 to TRBJ2-2, with TRBD1 matching over 8 bases. J lost 3 bases, V lost 11 bases, and 8 bases had no gene match. CDR1 is MNHNS and CDR2 is SASEGT in the germline V gene. The CDR3 length is 14 residues. CDR3 protein: CAYRGTGDTGELFF. The CDR3, as DNA: TGTGCCTACAGGGGGACAGGAGACACCGGGGAGCTGTTTTTT.

The CDR3 protein is CASSLFGQMGMSEAFF. CDR3 nucleotides: TGTGCCAGCAGTTTATTTGGACAAATGGGTATGTCTGAAGCTTTCTTT. The chain is built from TRBV28 and TRBJ1-1; tentatively, D is TRBD1 (5 bases). V gave up 1 base and J gave up 6 bases, with 18 bases separating them. The CDR3 is made up of 16 amino acids. CDR1 MDHEN and CDR2 SYDVKM come from the germline V gene. The variable domain in full, completed from reference TRBV28 and TRBJ1-1, reads DVKVTQSSRYLVKRTGEKVFLECVQDMDHENMFWYRQDPGLGLRLIYFSYDVKMKEKGDIPEGYSVSREKKERFSLILESASTNQTSMYLCASSLFGQMGMSEAFFGQGTRLTVV.

The V and J genes are TRBV6-1 and TRBJ2-5; a weak D match, TRBD2 (7 bases). Looked up from germline, CDR1 is MNHNS and CDR2 is SASEGT. V lost 6 bases and J lost 1, with 15 bases in between. CDR3 length: 15 amino acids. The CDR3 DNA reads TGTGCCAGCAGACCCCTCCGGGGGGCCCAAGAGACCCAGTACTTC. Its protein product is CASRPLRGAQETQYF.

The rearrangement links TRBV19 to TRBJ2-1; TRBD1 might be the D (5 bases). Trimming removed 4 bases at V and 3 bases at J, with 10 bases between. Germline lookup yields CDR1 LNHDA and CDR2 SQIVND (reference sequence). The CDR3 is made up of 14 amino acids. CDR3 residues: CASSTSGLYNEQFF. CDR3 nucleotides: TGTGCCAGTAGTACCTCAGGGCTCTACAATGAGCAGTTCTTC.

The chain has TRBV7-2 and TRBJ1-3; D possibly corresponds to TRBD1 (6 bases). In germline, CDR1 is SGHTA, CDR2 FQGNSA. With 2 bases removed from V and 4 bases from J, the gap between germline ends came to 18 bases. There are 17 residues in the CDR3. CDR3 residues: CASSLSGGLSLGNTIYF. The DNA of the CDR3 is TGTGCCAGCAGCTTAAGCGGGGGGCTCAGCCTCGGAAACACCATATATTTT.

The chain carries TRBV28 and TRBJ1-1; possibly TRBD1 for D (6 bases). The germline V and J ends were trimmed by 2 bases and 4 bases, with 14 bases remaining between them. Germline V gives CDR1 MDHEN, CDR2 SYDVKM. The CDR3 is 15 residues long. Here the CDR3 reads CASSLGGFVPTEAFF. In nucleotides, the CDR3 is TGTGCCAGCAGTTTAGGGGGCTTCGTGCCCACTGAAGCTTTCTTT.

V is TRBV10-3 and J is TRBJ2-5; D is possibly TRBD2 (6 bases). Germline assignment: CDR1 ENHRY and CDR2 SYGVKD. The CDR3 consists of 13 residues. Trimming removed 10 bases at V and 5 bases at J, with 17 bases between. CDR3 sequence reads: CATRDGGSETQYF. The DNA of the CDR3 is TGTGCCACCAGGGACGGGGGTTCTGAGACCCAGTACTTC.

The chain uses TRBV19 and TRBJ1-1; 12 positions agree with TRBD1. Per germline, CDR1 LNHDA and CDR2 SQIVND (reference sequence). The V gene end was trimmed by 5 bases and the J gene end by 11 bases; junction bases not matched to a gene: 3. This CDR3 has 12 amino acids. CDR3 nucleotide sequence: TGTGCCAGTAGTGGGACAGGGGGCGCCGCTTTCTTT. Amino acid sequence: CASSGTGGAAFF. The complete variable domain, with remaining parts taken from reference TRBV19 and TRBJ1-1, reads DGGITQSPKYLFRKEGQNVTLSCEQNLNHDAMYWYRQDPGQGLRLIYYSQIVNDFQKGDIAEGYSVSREKKESFPLTVTSAQKNPTAFYLCASSGTGGAAFFGQGTRLTVV.

The rearrangement links TRBV5-4 to TRBJ2-5, with unresolved D. Germline V gene data show CDR1 as SGHNT and CDR2 as YYREEE (reference sequence). V dropped 0 bases and J dropped 5 bases, with 11 bases sitting between them. The CDR3 length is 14 residues. The CDR3 region is CASSLVSSPETQYF. As DNA, the CDR3 is TGTGCCAGCAGCTTGGTATCGAGTCCGGAGACCCAGTACTTC. Full variable domain (remainder filled in from reference TRBV5-4 and TRBJ2-5): ETGVTQSPTHLIKTRGQQVTLRCSSQSGHNTVSWYQQALGQGPQFIFQYYREEENGRGNFPPRFSGLQFPNYSSELNVNALELDDSALYLCASSLVSSPETQYFGPGTRLLVL.

This clone was seen only once. This CDR3 is CASSQVSNLEDTQYF. The CDR3 coding sequence is TGCGCCAGCAGCCAAGTCTCGAATCTCGAGGATACGCAGTATTTT. The chain uses TRBV4-1 and TRBJ2-3; no firm D call. CDR3 length: 15 amino acids. The germline V gene has CDR1 MGHRA and CDR2 YSYEKL. The ends were cut back, 1 base at V and 6 bases at J, with 14 bases in the middle.

The genes are TRBV7-2 and TRBJ2-1; 9 nucleotides line up with TRBD2. V lost 2 bases, J lost 7 bases, and 6 bases stayed unmatched. The CDR3 is 15 residues long. Germline values: CDR1 SGHTA, CDR2 FQGNSA. In nucleotides, the CDR3 is TGTGCCAGCAGCTTACTAGCGGGACTGGGAAATGAGCAGTTCTTC. Translating it yields CASSLLAGLGNEQFF. Based on the CDR3 plus reference TRBV7-2 and TRBJ2-1, the full variable domain is GAGVSQSPSNKVTEKGKDVELRCDPISGHTALYWYRQSLGQGLEFLIYFQGNSAPDKSGLPSDRFSAERTGGSVSTLTIQRTQQEDSAVYLCASSLLAGLGNEQFFGPGTRLTVL.

The rearrangement links TRBV10-3 to TRBJ1-2; no firm D call. Germline V CDR1 and CDR2: ENHRY, SYGVKD. The length of the CDR3 is 16 residues. V shed 0 bases and J shed 1 base, with 12 bases lying between them. CDR3 coding DNA: TGTGCCATCAGTGAGTCGCGGCAGCTGATTAACTATGGCTACACCTTC. It codes for CAISESRQLINYGYTF.

This clone was counted a single time. The DNA of the CDR3 is TGCGCCAGCAGCCCTAGACTAGCTAGGGTCGGTGAGCAGTTCTTC. As protein: CASSPRLARVGEQFF. V is TRBV5-1 and J is TRBJ2-1; 7 bases match TRBD2. J was trimmed by 9 bases and V by 4 bases; bases with no gene match: 13. There are 15 residues in the CDR3. CDR1 and CDR2 (germline): SGHRS, YFSETQ.

V usage is TRBV19 and J usage is TRBJ1-5, with TRBD1 as a possible D gene (5 bases). The CDR3 is 14 residues long. Germline CDR1 LNHDA, CDR2 SQIVND (reference sequence). Trimming removed 5 bases from V and 5 bases from J, with 13 bases in between. CDR3 amino acids: CASSHDSSYQPQHF. For the CDR3, the DNA is TGTGCCAGTAGTCATGACAGCTCCTATCAGCCCCAGCATTTT.

The CDR3, as DNA: TGTGCCAGCACCTCCGGACAGGGGGCCTACAATGAGCAGTTCTTC. Protein sequence: CASTSGQGAYNEQFF. The J gene is TRBJ2-1, the V gene TRBV5-8, with 10 positions matching TRBD1. The V gene end was trimmed by 6 bases and the J gene end by 2 bases; junction bases not matched to a gene: 5. The CDR3 loop spans 15 amino acids. Germline V lookup: CDR1 SGHTS, CDR2 YDEGEE.

In its sample, this clone was seen once. The chain has TRBV6-5 and TRBJ2-7; D remains unclear. The CDR3 contains 15 residues. Germline assignment: CDR1 MNHEY and CDR2 SVGAGI. The V and J ends lost 0 bases and 2 bases respectively, with 11 bases between them. The DNA for the CDR3 is TGTGCCAGCAGTTACTCGGCAGAGCGCCCCTACGAGCAGTACTTC. Residues: CASSYSAERPYEQYF.

This clone was observed a single time. The chain combines TRBV19 with TRBJ2-3, with 7 bases that match TRBD2. The CDR3 is 19 residues long. V was pared by 3 bases and J by 0 bases, with 15 bases of the junction left unmatched. Germline assignment: CDR1 LNHDA and CDR2 SQIVND (reference sequence). CDR3 amino acids: CASSIQGSTLADSTDTQYF. The CDR3, as DNA: TGTGCCAGTAGTATTCAGGGCTCTACTCTAGCGGATAGCACAGATACGCAGTATTTT.

The chain couples TRBV5-1 to TRBJ2-1, with TRBD2 matching 12 bases. With V trimmed by 4 bases and J by 7 bases, 9 bases remained unmatched. This CDR3 is 16 amino acids long. CDR1 and CDR2 (germline): SGHRS, YFSETQ. The CDR3 region is CASSPTSGRRGNEQFF. CDR3 nucleotides: TGCGCCAGCAGCCCAACTAGCGGGAGGAGGGGGAATGAGCAGTTCTTC.

The count of this clone is one. V is TRBV6-5 and J is TRBJ2-7; 7 bases fit TRBD1. Germline V gene sequence: CDR1 MNHEY, CDR2 SVGAGI. With V trimmed by 0 bases and J by 1 base, 3 bases remained unmatched. CDR3 length: 15 amino acids. CDR3 amino acids: CASSYSGTVSYEQYF. In DNA form, the CDR3 reads TGTGCCAGCAGTTACTCCGGGACAGTATCCTACGAGCAGTACTTC.

The V call is TRBV11-2, the J call TRBJ2-1; D might be TRBD1 (5 bases). With 0 bases removed from V and 4 bases from J, the gap between germline ends came to 13 bases. Germline CDR1 SGHAT, CDR2 FQNNGV. This CDR3 contains 16 residues. CDR3 bases: TGTGCCAGCAGCTTAGAGGCCGCAGGGAATTACAATGAGCAGTTCTTC. Amino acid sequence: CASSLEAAGNYNEQFF.

V usage is TRBV7-8 and J usage is TRBJ1-1; 8 bases align to TRBD1. After removal of 4 bases from V and 0 bases from J, the junction contained 7 bases not matched to a gene. Germline loops: CDR1 SGHVS, CDR2 FQNEAQ. The CDR3 spans 16 residues. The CDR3 protein is CASSYRQGRMNTEAFF. The CDR3 DNA sequence: TGTGCCAGCAGCTACCGACAGGGGCGGATGAACACTGAAGCTTTCTTT.